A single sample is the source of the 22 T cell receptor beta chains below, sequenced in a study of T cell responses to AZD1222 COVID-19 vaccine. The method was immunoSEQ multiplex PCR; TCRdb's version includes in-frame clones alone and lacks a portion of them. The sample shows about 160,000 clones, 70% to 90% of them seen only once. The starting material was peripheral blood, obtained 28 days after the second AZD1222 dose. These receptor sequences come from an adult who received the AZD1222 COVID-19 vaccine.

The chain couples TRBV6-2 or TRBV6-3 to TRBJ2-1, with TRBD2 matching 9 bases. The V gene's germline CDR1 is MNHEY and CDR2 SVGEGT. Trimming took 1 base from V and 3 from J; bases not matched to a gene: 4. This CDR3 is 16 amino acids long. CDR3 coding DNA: TGTGCCAGCAGTTACTTTAGCGGGGGCAACTACAATGAGCAGTTCTTC. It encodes CASSYFSGGNYNEQFF.

CDR3 amino acids: CASSLSIPAGTNEKLFF. CDR3 in DNA: TGTGCCAGCTCCCTAAGCATACCCGCGGGGACGAATGAAAAACTGTTTTTT. The rearrangement links TRBV3-1 (or the pseudogene TRBV3-2) to TRBJ1-4; TRBD1 is a possible D gene (5 bases). CDR1 is LGHDT, CDR2 YNNKEL, per germline (reference sequence). The germline V and J ends were trimmed by 8 bases and 5 bases, with 24 bases remaining between them. This CDR3 has 17 amino acids.

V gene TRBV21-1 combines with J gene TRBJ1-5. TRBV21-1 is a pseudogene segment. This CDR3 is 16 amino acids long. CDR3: CASSKAEGWGNQPQHF. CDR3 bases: TGTGCCAGCAGCAAAGCGGAAGGGTGGGGCAATCAGCCCCAGCATTTT.

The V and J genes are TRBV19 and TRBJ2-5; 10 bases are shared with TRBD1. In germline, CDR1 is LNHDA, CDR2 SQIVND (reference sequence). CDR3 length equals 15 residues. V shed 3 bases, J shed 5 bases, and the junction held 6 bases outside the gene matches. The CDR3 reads CASSIAGTGDETQYF. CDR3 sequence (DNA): TGTGCCAGTAGTATTGCCGGGACAGGGGACGAGACCCAGTACTTC.

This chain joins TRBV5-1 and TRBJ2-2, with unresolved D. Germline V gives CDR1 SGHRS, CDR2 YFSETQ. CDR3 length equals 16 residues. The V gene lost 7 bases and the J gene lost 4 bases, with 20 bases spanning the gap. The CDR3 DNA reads TGCGCCAGCTCAGCCATTCTGGCTCGCCGCACCGGGGAGCTGTTTTTT. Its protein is CASSAILARRTGELFF.

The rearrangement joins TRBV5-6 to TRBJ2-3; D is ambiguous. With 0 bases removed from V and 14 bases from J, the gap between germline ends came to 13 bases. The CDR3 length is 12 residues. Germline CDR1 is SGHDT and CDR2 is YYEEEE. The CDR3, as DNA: TGTGCCAGCAGCTTGGCGACTGCCAGGCCGTATTTT. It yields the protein CASSLATARPYF.

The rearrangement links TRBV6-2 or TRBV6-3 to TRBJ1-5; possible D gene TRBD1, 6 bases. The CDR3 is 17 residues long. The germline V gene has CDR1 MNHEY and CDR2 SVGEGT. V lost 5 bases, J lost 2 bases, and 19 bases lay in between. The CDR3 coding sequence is TGTGCCAGCAGTCAACCCCTTGGGGCAGGGGGCAATCAGCCCCAGCATTTT. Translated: CASSQPLGAGGNQPQHF.

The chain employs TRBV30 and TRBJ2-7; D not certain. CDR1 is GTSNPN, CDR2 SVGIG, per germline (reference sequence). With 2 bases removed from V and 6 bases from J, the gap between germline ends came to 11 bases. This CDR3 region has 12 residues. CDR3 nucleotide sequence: TGTGCCTGGAGTAGTCGGGTCGGCGAGCAGTACTTC. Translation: CAWSSRVGEQYF.

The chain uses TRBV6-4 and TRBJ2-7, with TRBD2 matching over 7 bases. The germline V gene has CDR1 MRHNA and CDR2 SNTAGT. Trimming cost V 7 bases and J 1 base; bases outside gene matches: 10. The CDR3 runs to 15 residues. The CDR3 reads CASKDGRGNSYEQYF. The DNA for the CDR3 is TGTGCCAGCAAGGATGGGCGGGGGAATTCCTACGAGCAGTACTTC.

The CDR3 region has the DNA TGTGCCAGCAAGGCAACCTCTGGGGCCAACGTCCTGACTTTC. Translating it yields CASKATSGANVLTF. V is TRBV6-5 and J is TRBJ2-6; D call uncertain. Trimming left V 7 bases short and J 0 bases short, with 7 bases between. The germline V gene has CDR1 MNHEY and CDR2 SVGAGI. This CDR3 spans 14 amino acids.

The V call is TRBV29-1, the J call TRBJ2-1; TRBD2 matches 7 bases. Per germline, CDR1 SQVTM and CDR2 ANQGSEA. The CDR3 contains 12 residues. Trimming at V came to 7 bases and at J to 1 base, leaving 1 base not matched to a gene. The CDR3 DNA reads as TGCAGCGACGGGGGGTCCTACAATGAGCAGTTCTTC. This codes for CSDGGSYNEQFF.

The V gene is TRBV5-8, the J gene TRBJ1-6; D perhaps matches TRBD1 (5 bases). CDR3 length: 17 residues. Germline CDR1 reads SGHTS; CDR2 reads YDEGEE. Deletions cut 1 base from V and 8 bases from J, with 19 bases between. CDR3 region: CASSLMLTGAGDSPLHF. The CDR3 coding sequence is TGTGCCAGCAGCTTGATGCTGACTGGGGCGGGAGATTCACCCCTCCACTTT.

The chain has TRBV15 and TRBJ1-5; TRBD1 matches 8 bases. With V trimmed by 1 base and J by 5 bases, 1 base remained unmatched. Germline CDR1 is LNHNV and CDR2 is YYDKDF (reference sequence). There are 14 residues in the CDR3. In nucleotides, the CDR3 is TGTGCCACCAGCAGAGCAGGGGGCGATCAGCCCCAGCATTTT. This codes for CATSRAGGDQPQHF.

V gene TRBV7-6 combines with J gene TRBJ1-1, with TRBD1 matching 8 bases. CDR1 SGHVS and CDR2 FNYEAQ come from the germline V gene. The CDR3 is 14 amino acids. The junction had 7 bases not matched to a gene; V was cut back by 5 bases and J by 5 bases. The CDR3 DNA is TGTGCCAGCAGCCCTCGACAGGGGAGAACTGAAGCTTTCTTT. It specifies CASSPRQGRTEAFF.

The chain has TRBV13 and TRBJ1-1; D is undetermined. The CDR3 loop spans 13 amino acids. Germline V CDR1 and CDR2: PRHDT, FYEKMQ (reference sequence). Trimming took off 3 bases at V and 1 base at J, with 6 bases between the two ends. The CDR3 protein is CASSFRGNTEAFF. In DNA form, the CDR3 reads TGTGCCAGCAGCTTCCGGGGGAACACTGAAGCTTTCTTT.

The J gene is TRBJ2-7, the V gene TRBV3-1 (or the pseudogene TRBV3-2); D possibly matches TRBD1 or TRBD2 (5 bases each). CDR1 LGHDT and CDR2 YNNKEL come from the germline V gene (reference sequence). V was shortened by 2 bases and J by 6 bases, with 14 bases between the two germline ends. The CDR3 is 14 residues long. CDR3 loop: CASSQLRGASEQYF. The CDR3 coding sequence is TGTGCCAGCAGCCAACTCCGAGGGGCGAGCGAGCAGTACTTC.

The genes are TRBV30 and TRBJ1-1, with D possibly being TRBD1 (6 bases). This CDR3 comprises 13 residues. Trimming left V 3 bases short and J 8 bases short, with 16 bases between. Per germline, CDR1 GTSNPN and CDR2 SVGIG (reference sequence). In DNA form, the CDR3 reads TGTGCCTGGAGGGCCAGTTGGACAGCGGAAGCTTTCTTT. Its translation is CAWRASWTAEAFF.

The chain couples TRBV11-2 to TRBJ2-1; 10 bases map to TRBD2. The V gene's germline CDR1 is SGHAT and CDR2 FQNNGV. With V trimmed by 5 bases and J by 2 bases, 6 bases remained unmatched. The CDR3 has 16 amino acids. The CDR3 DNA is TGTGCCAGCAGCCTTAAAGCGGGGGGGCCCTACAATGAGCAGTTCTTC. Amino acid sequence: CASSLKAGGPYNEQFF.

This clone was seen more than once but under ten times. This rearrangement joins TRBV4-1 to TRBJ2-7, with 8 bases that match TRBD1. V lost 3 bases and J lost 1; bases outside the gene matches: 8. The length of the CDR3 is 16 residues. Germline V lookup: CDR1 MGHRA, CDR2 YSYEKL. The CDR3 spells CASSQAGDRPSYEQYF. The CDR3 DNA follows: TGCGCCAGCAGCCAGGCCGGGGACAGGCCATCCTACGAGCAGTACTTC.

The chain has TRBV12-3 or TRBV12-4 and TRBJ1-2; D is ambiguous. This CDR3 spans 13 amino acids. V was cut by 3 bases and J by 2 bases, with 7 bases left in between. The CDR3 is CASSFLVNYGYTF. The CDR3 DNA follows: TGTGCCAGCAGTTTCTTAGTGAACTATGGCTACACCTTC.

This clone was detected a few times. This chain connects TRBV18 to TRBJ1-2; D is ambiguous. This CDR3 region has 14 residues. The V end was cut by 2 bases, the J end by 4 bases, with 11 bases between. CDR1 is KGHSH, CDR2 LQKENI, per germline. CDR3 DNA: TGTGCCAGCTCACCAAGCGAGGGATCCTATGGCTACACCTTC. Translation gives CASSPSEGSYGYTF.

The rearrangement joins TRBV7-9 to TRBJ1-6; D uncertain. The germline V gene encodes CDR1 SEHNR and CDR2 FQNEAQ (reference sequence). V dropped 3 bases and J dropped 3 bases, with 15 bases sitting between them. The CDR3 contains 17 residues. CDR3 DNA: TGTGCCAGCAGCTTCGAGCCGCGGTCCAACTATAATTCACCCCTCCACTTT. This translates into CASSFEPRSNYNSPLHF.